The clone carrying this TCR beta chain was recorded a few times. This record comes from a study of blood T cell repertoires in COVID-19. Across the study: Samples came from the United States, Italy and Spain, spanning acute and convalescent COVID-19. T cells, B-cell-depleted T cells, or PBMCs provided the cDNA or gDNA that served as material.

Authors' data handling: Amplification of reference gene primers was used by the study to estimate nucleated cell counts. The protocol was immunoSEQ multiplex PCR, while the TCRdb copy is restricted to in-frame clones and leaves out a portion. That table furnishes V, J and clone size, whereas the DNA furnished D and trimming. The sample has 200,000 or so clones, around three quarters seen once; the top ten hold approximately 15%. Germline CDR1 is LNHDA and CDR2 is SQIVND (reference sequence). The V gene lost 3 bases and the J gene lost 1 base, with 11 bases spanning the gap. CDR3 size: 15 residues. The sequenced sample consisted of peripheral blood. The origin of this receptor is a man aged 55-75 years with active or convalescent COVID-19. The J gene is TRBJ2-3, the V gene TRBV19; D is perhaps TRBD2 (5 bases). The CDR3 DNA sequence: TGTGCCAGTAGTATTAGTAGCGACCGCACAGATACGCAGTATTTT. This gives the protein CASSISSDRTDTQYF.